The rows below give T cell receptor beta chains drawn from one sample of a study of post-analysis software for immune sequencing data. MiXCR, run by TCRdb on the PCR reads, gives a single entry per CDR3 protein. This sample has some 800,000 distinct CDR3 sequences; roughly 50% occur once, and the top ten carry approximately 5%. The source material was blood. Receptors were obtained from a girl between 10 and 17 years old with multiple sclerosis. CDR3s include the opening cysteine and the closing phenylalanine or tryptophan. The D gene is left open where the match is weak. Only some rows state a clone size, as once, few, many or a class for expanded clones.

clone size | J gene | D gene | V gene | CDR3 DNA | CDR3 protein
few | TRBJ2-7 | TRBD2 | TRBV24-1 | TGTGCCACCAGTCCGGCGGGAGGGCGTTACGAGCAGTACTTC | CATSPAGGRYEQYF
- | TRBJ2-1 | TRBD2 | TRBV7-2 | TGTGCCAGCAGCCCAGTACTAGCGGGAGCTCCCAACAATGAGCAGTTCTTC | CASSPVLAGAPNNEQFF
few | TRBJ2-3 | TRBD2 | TRBV7-2 | TGTGCCAGCAGCCAGGGACTAGCTTGGGTCACAGATACGCAGTATTTT | CASSQGLAWVTDTQYF
once | TRBJ1-2 | - | TRBV12-3/TRBV12-4 | TGTGCCAGCACCTCCGACAGGATAAACTATGGCTACACCTTC | CASTSDRINYGYTF
few | TRBJ1-2 | - | TRBV6-2/TRBV6-3 | TGTGCCAGCAGGGACTCGGGGACGGATGGCTACACCTTC | CASRDSGTDGYTF
- | TRBJ2-7 | - | TRBV27 | TGTGCCAGCAGTCCACGTGCCGGCGAGCAGTACTTC | CASSPRAGEQYF
- | TRBJ1-5 | - | TRBV12-3/TRBV12-4 | TGTGCCAGCAGTTTAGCGCTGTCTGACGGTGACAATCAGCCCCAGCATTTT | CASSLALSDGDNQPQHF
- | TRBJ2-7 | TRBD1 | TRBV2 | TGTGCCAGCAGTGAAGCTGGGACAGGGTCTGACGAGCAGTACTTC | CASSEAGTGSDEQYF
- | TRBJ2-7 | - | TRBV25-1 | TGTGCCAGCAGTGTTGTGGAGGCGCCCTACGAGCAGTACTTC | CASSVVEAPYEQYF
- | TRBJ2-6 | TRBD1 | TRBV3-1 | TGTGCCAGCAGTTACGGCAGGGGGTTTGGGGCCAACGTCCTGACTTTC | CASSYGRGFGANVLTF
- | TRBJ2-3 | - | TRBV11-2 | TGTGCCAGCAGCCAGCTCCAGGCAGATACGCAGTATTTT | CASSQLQADTQYF
- | TRBJ2-1 | TRBD1 | TRBV7-2 | TGTGCCAGCAGCGGGCCAGGGGGTAGCTCCTACAATGAGCAGTTCTTC | CASSGPGGSSYNEQFF
few | TRBJ2-5 | TRBD1 | TRBV7-9 | TGTGCCAGCAGCTCGGGGACAGTTCGGGAGACCCAGTACTTC | CASSSGTVRETQYF
few | TRBJ2-1 | TRBD2 | TRBV20-1 | TGCAGTGCTGGGACCGGGACTAGCGGATACAATGAGCAGTTCTTC | CSAGTGTSGYNEQFF
few | TRBJ2-5 | - | TRBV20-1 | TGCAGTGCCGTCCGATCGGGGATCCAGACCCAGTACTTC | CSAVRSGIQTQYF
- | TRBJ2-7 | - | TRBV12-3/TRBV12-4 | TGTGCCAGCAGTTTCGCCAGGGGAGGTTACGAGCAGTACTTC | CASSFARGGYEQYF
few | TRBJ2-7 | - | TRBV29-1 | TGCAGCGTTCTGGGGGTCATCGACGAGCAGTACTTC | CSVLGVIDEQYF
- | TRBJ2-7 | TRBD1 | TRBV10-3 | TGTGCCATCAGTGATCCACCCGATCGGACAGGGGCCGACGAGCAGTACTTC | CAISDPPDRTGADEQYF
few | TRBJ2-2 | - | TRBV30 | TGTGCCTGGAGTGTATATGCTCCCACCGGGGAGCTGTTTTTT | CAWSVYAPTGELFF
- | TRBJ2-4 | - | TRBV6-2/TRBV6-3 | TGTGCCAGCAGTCCGCACCCGGGGGCTACGGTCAAAAACATTCAGTACTTC | CASSPHPGATVKNIQYF
few | TRBJ1-2 | - | TRBV18 | TGTGCCAGCTCATCTGCCGATGGCTACACCTTC | CASSSADGYTF
many | TRBJ2-3 | TRBD2 | TRBV20-1 | TGCAGTGCTAAGCCGACTAGCGGGAGAGATACGCAGTATTTT | CSAKPTSGRDTQYF